This T cell receptor (beta chain) appears in the sequencing data of a study of blood T cell repertoires in COVID-19. The germline V gene encodes CDR1 SGHNT and CDR2 YYREEE (reference sequence). The CDR3 is 14 amino acids. The V segment lost 5 bases and the J segment 6 bases; nucleotides outside the gene matches: 8. The repertoire was sequenced with immunoSEQ multiplex PCR; TCRdb's copy has only in-frame clones and lacks some. The sample comprises nearly 350,000 clones, about 90% of which are singletons, and more than 0.9% rests with the top ten. V and J are TRBV5-4 and TRBJ1-2; 9 bases are a match to TRBD1. Source material: PBMCs or T cells enriched from blood (not recorded which). The sequence came from a woman aged 25 to 45 who had recovered from COVID-19. CDR3 sequence reads: CASSPGTGRHGYTF. In DNA, the CDR3 is TGTGCCAGCAGTCCCGGGACAGGGAGACATGGCTACACCTTC.